These 17 T cell receptor beta chains were sequenced from one sample in a study of identical twins. MiXCR was run by TCRdb on the 5' RACE reads, yielding one entry per CDR3 protein. Among hundreds of thousands of distinct CDR3 sequences listed, less than 25% were seen once. This sample also belongs to another study, concerning T cells expressing NK-cell markers.

Sequenced input: PBMCs. The receptors come from a woman younger than 30 in good health.

This clonotype was counted a few times. The J gene is TRBJ1-1, the V gene TRBV7-2; 8 nucleotides line up with TRBD1. The germline gives CDR1 SGHTA, CDR2 FQGNSA. J lost 0 bases, V lost 1 base, and 7 bases had no gene match. The CDR3 has 17 residues. CDR3 sequence: CASSLGRTGTLNTEAFF. In DNA form, the CDR3 reads TGTGCCAGCAGCTTAGGTCGGACAGGGACCCTGAACACTGAAGCTTTCTTT.

This clonotype has just a few counts. The rearrangement links TRBV7-9 to TRBJ2-7; no firm D call. Looked up from germline, CDR1 is SEHNR and CDR2 is FQNEAQ (reference sequence). This CDR3 is 13 amino acids long. The V end lost 5 bases, the J end lost 5 bases, and 13 bases lay between the germline ends. CDR3 protein: CASSDPDPHEQYF. DNA for the CDR3: TGTGCCAGCAGCGACCCGGACCCCCACGAGCAGTACTTC.

The rearrangement links TRBV4-1 to TRBJ1-5; D is undetermined. This CDR3 has 15 amino acids. CDR1 MGHRA and CDR2 YSYEKL come from the germline V gene. V lost 4 bases and J 5 bases, leaving 15 bases between the germline ends. The CDR3 loop is CASSRTNSRHQPQHF. In DNA, the CDR3 is TGCGCCAGCAGCCGCACCAATTCGCGCCATCAGCCCCAGCATTTT.

This chain connects TRBV4-3 to TRBJ2-1; the D is unclear. Germline V lookup: CDR1 LGHNA, CDR2 YSLEER. Trimming left V 1 base short and J 2 bases short, with 15 bases between. The CDR3 contains 17 residues. The CDR3 DNA reads as TGCGCCAGCAGCCAAGCCGTCGGGTTGACAACCTACAATGAGCAGTTCTTC. Its protein is CASSQAVGLTTYNEQFF.

This clonotype was seen more than once but under ten times. The CDR3 loop is CASSLAGYSSYEQYF. CDR3 nucleotide sequence: TGTGCCAGCAGCTTAGCAGGGTATAGCTCCTACGAGCAGTACTTC. The chain is built from TRBV7-2 and TRBJ2-7; D not certain. V dropped 0 bases and J dropped 0 bases, with 9 bases sitting between them. Germline-derived CDR1 and CDR2 are SGHTA and FQGNSA. This CDR3 is 15 amino acids long.

This clonotype was recorded many times. V is TRBV29-1 and J is TRBJ2-3; D may correspond to TRBD1 or TRBD2 (5 bases each). Trimming took 4 bases from V and 9 from J, leaving 23 bases between them. This CDR3 contains 15 residues. Germline CDR1 SQVTM, CDR2 ANQGSEA. The CDR3 region has the DNA TGCAGCGTTGGTCCGGGGACGAGTCCCCCGGGGACGCAGTATTTT. Its translation is CSVGPGTSPPGTQYF.

This rearrangement joins TRBV4-3 to TRBJ1-1; D is uncertain. Germline CDR1 LGHNA, CDR2 YSLEER. V shed 1 base and J shed 1 base, with 7 bases lying between them. The CDR3 runs 14 residues. Here the CDR3 DNA reads TGCGCCAGCAGCCAAGCCCGGTCGAACACTGAAGCTTTCTTT. It codes for CASSQARSNTEAFF.

Only a few counts were recorded for this clonotype. V and J are TRBV2 and TRBJ2-2; no definite D call. There are 13 residues in the CDR3. V was shortened by 7 bases and J by 4 bases, with 10 bases between the two germline ends. Germline V gives CDR1 SNHLY, CDR2 FYNNEI. CDR3 sequence reads: CASKGRFTGELFF. CDR3 nucleotide sequence: TGTGCCAGCAAAGGACGGTTCACCGGGGAGCTGTTTTTT.

This clonotype was observed a few times. The chain is built from TRBV20-1 and TRBJ2-1; 8 nucleotides align to TRBD1. CDR3 length equals 14 residues. The germline V gene encodes CDR1 DFQATT and CDR2 SNEGSKA (reference sequence). The ends lost 3 bases at V and 6 bases at J; junction bases unmatched: 7. The CDR3 region is CSAREGQGGNEQFF. In nucleotides, the CDR3 is TGCAGTGCTAGGGAAGGACAGGGTGGCAATGAGCAGTTCTTC.

Ten or more counts support this clonotype. The gene calls are TRBV7-9 and TRBJ2-5; possible D gene TRBD2, 5 bases. Trimming cost V 1 base and J 3 bases, with 15 bases left between them. Germline-derived CDR1 and CDR2 are SEHNR and FQNEAQ (reference sequence). This CDR3 is 16 amino acids long. CDR3 nucleotide sequence: TGTGCCAGCAGCTTAGGGAGAGCGGACCCAAAAGAGACCCAGTACTTC. It is translated as CASSLGRADPKETQYF.

This clonotype has a single count. The rearrangement links TRBV19 to TRBJ2-5; D unclear. This CDR3 is built from 14 residues. In germline, CDR1 is LNHDA, CDR2 SQIVND (reference sequence). Trimming shortened V by 3 bases and J by 2 bases, and 10 bases separated the two germline ends. The CDR3 DNA reads as TGTGCCAGTAGTATTGCAGCGTTTCAAGAGACCCAGTACTTC. Translated: CASSIAAFQETQYF.

This clonotype was recorded at least ten times. V gene TRBV20-1 combines with J gene TRBJ2-3; weak D call: TRBD2 (5 bases). The CDR3 runs to 13 residues. Germline V gene data show CDR1 as DFQATT and CDR2 as SNEGSKA (reference sequence). The CDR3 nucleotides read TGCAGCGTGGACTCCTCTAGCACAGATACGCAGTATTTT. Residues: CSVDSSSTDTQYF.

This chain links TRBV5-1 with TRBJ2-3, with 8 bases that match TRBD2. The germline V gene encodes CDR1 SGHRS and CDR2 YFSETQ. V lost 5 bases to trimming and J lost 4 bases; unmatched junction nucleotides: 6. CDR3 length: 14 residues. CDR3 in amino acids: CASRAGGGSDTQYF. In DNA form, the CDR3 reads TGCGCCAGCAGGGCCGGGGGGGGCTCAGATACGCAGTATTTT. Together with reference TRBV5-1 and TRBJ2-3, the CDR3 gives the full variable domain: KAGVTQTPRYLIKTRGQQVTLSCSPISGHRSVSWYQQTPGQGLQFLFEYFSETQRNKGNFPGRFSGRQFSNSRSEMNVSTLELGDSALYLCASRAGGGSDTQYFGPGTRLTVL.

J is TRBJ1-1 and V is TRBV5-1, with no clear D. The CDR3 runs 15 residues. V lost 1 base and J 2 bases, leaving 12 bases between the germline ends. Germline V gene lookup returns CDR1 SGHRS and CDR2 YFSETQ. DNA of the CDR3: TGCGCCAGCAGCTTGTCTGATCTCAGAAACACTGAAGCTTTCTTT. Translated: CASSLSDLRNTEAFF.

The chain uses TRBV5-1 and TRBJ2-1; D may correspond to TRBD1 or TRBD2 (7 bases each). The germline V gene has CDR1 SGHRS and CDR2 YFSETQ. The CDR3 loop spans 17 amino acids. Trimming pared 4 bases from V and 3 bases from J, leaving 20 bases between. For the CDR3, the DNA is TGCGCCAGCAGCCCTCAGGGGGGGAGACACATCTACAATGAGCAGTTCTTC. Amino acids: CASSPQGGRHIYNEQFF.

This clonotype was recorded at least ten times. The V gene is TRBV6-1, the J gene TRBJ1-4; 8 nucleotides match TRBD1. Germline CDR1 MNHNS, CDR2 SASEGT. This CDR3 comprises 18 residues. Unmatched junction bases numbered 22, after V lost 6 bases and J lost 10 bases. The CDR3 DNA reads as TGTGCCAGCAGGAAGAGGACAGGGCACAACACACCCTCCGGAAAACTGTTTTTT. This gives the protein CASRKRTGHNTPSGKLFF.

This chain connects TRBV12-3 or TRBV12-4 to TRBJ2-7; TRBD2 matches 9 bases. The CDR3 runs to 15 residues. J lost 5 bases, V lost 7 bases, and 12 bases had no gene match. This chain's CDR3 is CASTPPSGRLHEQYF. The CDR3 DNA follows: TGTGCCAGCACCCCCCCAAGCGGGAGGCTCCACGAGCAGTACTTC.